What follows are 14 T cell receptor beta chains derived from one specimen sequenced in a study of PD-L1 blockade in urothelial cancer. Measured with immunoSEQ multiplex PCR; TCRdb has only the in-frame clones, and not every one. The sample includes around 110,000 clones, 80% to 90% seen only once; the top ten take roughly 1.8%. Stated time point: peripheral blood 6 weeks after treatment start. The source material was PBMCs, sampled around atezolizumab (anti-PD-L1) treatment. All receptors come from a man between 60 and 75 years old with urothelial cancer.

The gene calls are TRBV4-1 and TRBJ2-3; 9 bases match TRBD1. The CDR3 loop spans 22 amino acids. V trimming: 0 bases; J trimming: 6 bases; junction bases outside the gene matches: 25. Germline V CDR1 and CDR2: MGHRA, YSYEKL. The chain's CDR3 is CASSQDQARGQGTTKARDTQYF. The DNA of the CDR3 is TGCGCCAGCAGCCAAGATCAGGCGCGGGGACAGGGCACCACCAAGGCGAGGGATACGCAGTATTTT.

The V and J genes are TRBV6-1 and TRBJ1-3; 8 bases agree with TRBD1. V lost 2 bases, J lost 4 bases, and 4 bases stayed unmatched. The CDR3 sequence is 15 residues long. Germline lookup yields CDR1 MNHNS and CDR2 SASEGT. In nucleotides, the CDR3 is TGTGCCAGCAGTGAACAAAGGGACAGGGGAAACACCATATATTTT. As protein: CASSEQRDRGNTIYF.

The V and J genes are TRBV5-1 and TRBJ1-5; no reliable D call. Trimming cost V 1 base and J 1 base, with 9 bases left between them. Germline CDR1 is SGHRS and CDR2 is YFSETQ. CDR3 length: 15 residues. The CDR3 sequence: CASSLMGASNQPQHF. The CDR3 DNA reads as TGCGCCAGCAGCTTGATGGGAGCAAGCAATCAGCCCCAGCATTTT.

The sample holds a few counts of this clone. V and J are TRBV6-1 and TRBJ2-2; 9 bases are a match to TRBD2. With V trimmed by 8 bases and J by 5 bases, 6 bases remained unmatched. CDR3 length: 14 residues. Germline CDR1 is MNHNS and CDR2 is SASEGT. CDR3 sequence: CASVIAGDTGELFF. CDR3 in DNA: TGTGCCAGCGTTATAGCGGGAGATACCGGGGAGCTGTTTTTT.

The chain uses TRBV10-1 and TRBJ2-7, with D perhaps TRBD2 (6 bases). V was trimmed by 0 bases and J by 3 bases, leaving 9 bases between them. Germline V gene data show CDR1 as WNHNN and CDR2 as SYGVQD (reference sequence). This CDR3 is built from 14 residues. CDR3 bases: TGCGCCAGCAGTGAGTCGGGGGGAGACTACGAGCAGTACTTC. This translates into CASSESGGDYEQYF.

The chain carries TRBV2 and TRBJ2-7; the match to TRBD2 covers 7 bases. From germline, CDR1 is SNHLY and CDR2 FYNNEI. V lost 0 bases and J lost 9; bases outside the gene matches: 5. This CDR3 is built from 13 residues. The CDR3 nucleotides are TGTGCCAGCAGTGAAGCGTGGTCTAGCGGGCAGTACTTC. As protein: CASSEAWSSGQYF.

V and J are TRBV5-4 and TRBJ2-2; 8 bases are a match to TRBD1. The CDR3 has 15 residues. Germline values: CDR1 SGHNT, CDR2 YYREEE (reference sequence). With V trimmed by 3 bases and J by 7 bases, 8 bases remained unmatched. The CDR3 loop is CASSSDRGRNGELFF. DNA for the CDR3: TGTGCCAGCAGCTCTGACAGGGGTCGTAACGGGGAGCTGTTTTTT.

V and J are TRBV28 and TRBJ2-7, with D tentatively TRBD2 (6 bases). The ends were cut back, 1 base at V and 2 bases at J, with 9 bases in the middle. This CDR3 region has 14 residues. The germline gives CDR1 MDHEN, CDR2 SYDVKM. The CDR3, as DNA: TGTGCCAGCAGTTTATTTGGGGGGACCTACGAGCAGTACTTC. As protein: CASSLFGGTYEQYF.

Only one count was recorded for this clone. The chain employs TRBV7-2 and TRBJ1-1; D may be TRBD1 (6 bases). This CDR3 has 16 amino acids. CDR1 SGHTA and CDR2 FQGNSA come from the germline V gene. The ends were cut back, 5 bases at V and 0 bases at J, with 16 bases in the middle. Here the CDR3 DNA reads TGTGCCAGCAGCCCACAGATGGGGGCGATGAACACTGAAGCTTTCTTT. Its protein product is CASSPQMGAMNTEAFF.

The rearrangement uses TRBV7-8 and TRBJ2-7; 7 bases match TRBD1. CDR1 SGHVS and CDR2 FQNEAQ come from the germline V gene. CDR3 size: 14 residues. J gave up 2 bases and V 3 bases, and 4 bases lay outside the gene matches. In DNA, the CDR3 is TGTGCCAGCAGCTTTAGAGGGGGCCCCTACGAGCAGTACTTC. This gives the protein CASSFRGGPYEQYF.

The rearrangement joins TRBV9 to TRBJ2-1, with 12 positions matching TRBD2. The germline gives CDR1 SGDLS, CDR2 YYNGEE. V shed 7 bases and J 9 bases; nucleotides not matched to a gene: 5. There are 13 residues in the CDR3. CDR3 region: CASGASGRAEQFF. The CDR3 DNA sequence: TGTGCCAGCGGGGCTAGCGGGAGGGCTGAGCAGTTCTTC.

The chain carries TRBV4-1 and TRBJ1-3; D may be TRBD1 (5 bases). The germline CDR1 and CDR2 sequences are MGHRA and YSYEKL. V lost 0 bases to trimming and J lost 4 bases, with 10 bases between them. This CDR3 contains 15 residues. The CDR3 DNA reads TGCGCCAGCAGCCAAGAGGGGGGTGGAGGAAACACCATATATTTT. Translated: CASSQEGGGGNTIYF.

The chain couples TRBV2 to TRBJ2-1, with TRBD2 matching over 10 bases. The ends lost 8 bases at V and 4 bases at J; junction bases unmatched: 5. CDR1 and CDR2 from the germline V gene are SNHLY and FYNNEI. The CDR3 runs 14 residues. The CDR3 reads CASSGTSVYNEQFF. In nucleotides, the CDR3 is TGTGCCAGCTCCGGGACTAGCGTGTACAATGAGCAGTTCTTC.

The chain uses TRBV5-5 and TRBJ2-1, with TRBD2 matching 8 bases. The germline CDR1 and CDR2 sequences are SGHKS and YYEKEE (reference sequence). V trimming: 3 bases; J trimming: 0 bases; junction bases outside the gene matches: 2. This CDR3 spans 15 amino acids. CDR3: CASSSSGSSYNEQFF. The CDR3 DNA is TGTGCCAGCAGCTCAAGCGGGAGCTCCTACAATGAGCAGTTCTTC.